This TCR beta chain was captured by sequencing in a study of T cells in Graves' hyperthyroidism and ophthalmopathy. Study details: Peripheral blood collection took place at initial diagnosis, before any treatment.

From RNA transcripts, TCR beta CDR3 regions were amplified. Initially, a first-round RT-PCR of the TCR CDR3 employed the HTBI primer set. From the multiplex PCR reads, TCRdb called clonotypes with MiXCR, one entry per CDR3 protein. This table has a few hundred thousand distinct CDR3 sequences, more than 12% appearing once. Reasons for excluding patients were uncontrolled infection, other autoimmune disease, pregnancy or lactation. The CDR3 covers 17 residues. The germline V gene encodes CDR1 MDHEN and CDR2 SYDVKM. Deletions cut 1 base from V and 2 bases from J, with 12 bases between. The clonotype comes from a young woman with Graves' hyperthyroidism. J is TRBJ2-6 and V is TRBV28; D remains unclear. Sequenced material: blood. The CDR3 sequence: CASSLLSGTAGANVLTF. CDR3 in DNA: TGTGCCAGCAGTTTATTGAGTGGTACAGCTGGGGCCAACGTCCTGACTTTC.